This T cell receptor beta chain came from a study of T cells after yellow fever vaccination. This clonotype was seen repeatedly, ten times or more. Germline values: CDR1 MNHEY, CDR2 SVGAGI. V was shortened by 2 bases and J by 4 bases, with 11 bases between the two germline ends. The CDR3 length is 14 residues. Using its own MiXCR run on the 5' RACE reads, TCRdb lists one record per CDR3 protein. Counted here are under 55,000 distinct CDR3 sequences, almost 7% occurring once; the ten biggest clones make up about 15%. The rearrangement uses TRBV6-5 and TRBJ2-5; D may be TRBD1 (5 bases). The clonotype was recovered from a man between 25 and 39 years old who received the YFV17D yellow fever vaccine. Sequencing was performed on CD8+ T cells not binding an NS4B(214-222) dextramer, sorted from PBMCs, taken 45 days after the yellow fever booster vaccination. CDR3 residues: CASSYQGEVETQYF. The CDR3 DNA sequence: TGTGCCAGCAGTTACCAAGGGGAAGTAGAGACCCAGTACTTC.